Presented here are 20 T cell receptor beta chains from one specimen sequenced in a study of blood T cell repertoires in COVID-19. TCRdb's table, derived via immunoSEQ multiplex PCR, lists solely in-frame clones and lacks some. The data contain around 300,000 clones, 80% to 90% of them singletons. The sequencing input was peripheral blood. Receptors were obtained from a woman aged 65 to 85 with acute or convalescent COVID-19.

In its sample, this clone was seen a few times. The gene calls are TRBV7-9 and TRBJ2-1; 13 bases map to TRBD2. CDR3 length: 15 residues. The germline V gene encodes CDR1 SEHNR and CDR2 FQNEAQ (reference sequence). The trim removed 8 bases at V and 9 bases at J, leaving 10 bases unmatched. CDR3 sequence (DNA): TGTGCCAGCGGACGAGCGGGACTAGCGGGAAGTGAGCAGTTCTTC. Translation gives CASGRAGLAGSEQFF.

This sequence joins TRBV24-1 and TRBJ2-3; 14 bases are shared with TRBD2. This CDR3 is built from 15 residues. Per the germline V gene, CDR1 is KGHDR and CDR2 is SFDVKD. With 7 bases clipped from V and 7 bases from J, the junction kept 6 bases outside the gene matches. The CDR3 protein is CATSSTSGGVYTQYF. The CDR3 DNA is TGTGCCACCAGCTCGACTAGCGGGGGGGTTTATACGCAGTATTTT.

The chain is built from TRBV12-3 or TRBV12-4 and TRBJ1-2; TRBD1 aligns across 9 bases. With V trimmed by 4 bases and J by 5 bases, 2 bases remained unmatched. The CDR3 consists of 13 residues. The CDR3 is CASSWTGEYGYTF. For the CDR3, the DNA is TGTGCCAGCAGTTGGACAGGGGAGTATGGCTACACCTTC.

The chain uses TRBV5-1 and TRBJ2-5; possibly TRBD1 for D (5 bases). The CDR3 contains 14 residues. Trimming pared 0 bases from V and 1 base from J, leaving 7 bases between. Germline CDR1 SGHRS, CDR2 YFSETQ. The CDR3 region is CASSLAGPQETQYF. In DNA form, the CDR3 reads TGCGCCAGCAGCTTGGCAGGGCCCCAAGAGACCCAGTACTTC.

The CDR3 sequence is CASSLSAGSETQYF. The CDR3 DNA reads TGCGCCAGCAGCTTGTCAGCGGGGTCAGAGACCCAGTACTTC. The rearrangement links TRBV5-1 to TRBJ2-5; 7 nucleotides agree with TRBD2. The V and J ends lost 1 base and 4 bases, in that order; junction bases with no gene match: 4. Germline values: CDR1 SGHRS, CDR2 YFSETQ. This CDR3 spans 14 amino acids.

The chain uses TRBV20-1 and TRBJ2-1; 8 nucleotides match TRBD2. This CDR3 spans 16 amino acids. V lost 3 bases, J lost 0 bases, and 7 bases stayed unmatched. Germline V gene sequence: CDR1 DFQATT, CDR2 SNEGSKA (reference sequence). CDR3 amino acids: CSASSTLADSYNEQFF. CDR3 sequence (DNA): TGCAGTGCTAGTTCCACACTAGCGGACTCCTACAATGAGCAGTTCTTC.

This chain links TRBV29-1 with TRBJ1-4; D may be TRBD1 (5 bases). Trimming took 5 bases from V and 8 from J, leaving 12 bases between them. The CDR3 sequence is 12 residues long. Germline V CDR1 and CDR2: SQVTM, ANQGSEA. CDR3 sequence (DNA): TGCAGCGTTACGGGGGTAGGAGAAAAACTGTTTTTT. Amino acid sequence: CSVTGVGEKLFF. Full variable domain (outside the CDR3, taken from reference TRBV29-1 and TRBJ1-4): SAVISQKPSRDICQRGTSLTIQCQVDSQVTMMFWYRQQPGQSLTLIATANQGSEATYESGFVIDKFPISRPNLTFSTLTVSNMSPEDSSIYLCSVTGVGEKLFFGSGTQLSVL.

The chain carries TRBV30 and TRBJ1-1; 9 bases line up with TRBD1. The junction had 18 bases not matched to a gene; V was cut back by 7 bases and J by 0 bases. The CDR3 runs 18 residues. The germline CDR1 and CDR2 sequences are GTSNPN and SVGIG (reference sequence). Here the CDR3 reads CALNLRDRETWMNTEAFF. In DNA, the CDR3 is TGTGCCTTAAACCTACGGGACAGGGAGACGTGGATGAACACTGAAGCTTTCTTT.

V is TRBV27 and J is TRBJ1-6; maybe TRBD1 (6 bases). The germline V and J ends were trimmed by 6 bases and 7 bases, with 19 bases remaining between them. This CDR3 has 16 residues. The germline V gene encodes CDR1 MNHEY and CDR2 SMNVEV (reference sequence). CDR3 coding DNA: TGTGCCAGCAGGGGGGGGGCCCGAAAAGGGAATTCACCCCTCCACTTT. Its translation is CASRGGARKGNSPLHF.

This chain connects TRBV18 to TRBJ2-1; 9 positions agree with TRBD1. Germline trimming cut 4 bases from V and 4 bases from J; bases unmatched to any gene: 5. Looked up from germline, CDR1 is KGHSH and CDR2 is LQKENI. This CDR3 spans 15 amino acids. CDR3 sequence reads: CASSLGQGTYNEQFF. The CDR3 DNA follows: TGTGCCAGCTCACTGGGACAGGGAACTTACAATGAGCAGTTCTTC.

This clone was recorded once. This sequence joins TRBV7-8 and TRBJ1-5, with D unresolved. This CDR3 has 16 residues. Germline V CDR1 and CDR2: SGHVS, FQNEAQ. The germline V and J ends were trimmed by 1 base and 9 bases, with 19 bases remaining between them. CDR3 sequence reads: CASSLDRHSNNAPQHF. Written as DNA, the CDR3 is TGTGCCAGCAGCTTAGATCGTCACAGTAATAACGCGCCCCAGCATTTT.

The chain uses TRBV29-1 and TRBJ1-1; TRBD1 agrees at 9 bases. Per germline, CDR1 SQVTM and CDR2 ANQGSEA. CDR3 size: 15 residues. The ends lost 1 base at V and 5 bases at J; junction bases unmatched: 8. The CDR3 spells CSVEGADRGSTEAFF. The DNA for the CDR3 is TGCAGCGTTGAAGGAGCCGACAGGGGGTCTACTGAAGCTTTCTTT.

The CDR3 loop reads CATSDSARGKGYGYTF. The DNA for the CDR3 is TGTGCCACCAGTGATTCCGCCAGGGGGAAGGGGTATGGCTACACCTTC. This chain links TRBV24-1 with TRBJ1-2; 7 positions agree with TRBD1. Per germline, CDR1 KGHDR and CDR2 SFDVKD. With V trimmed by 2 bases and J by 5 bases, 10 bases remained unmatched. This CDR3 region has 16 residues.

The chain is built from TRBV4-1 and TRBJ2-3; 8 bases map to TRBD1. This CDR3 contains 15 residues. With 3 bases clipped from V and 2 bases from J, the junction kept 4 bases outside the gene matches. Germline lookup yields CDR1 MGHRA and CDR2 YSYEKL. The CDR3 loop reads CASSQGQVPTDTQYF. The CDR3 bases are TGCGCCAGCAGCCAGGGACAGGTACCCACAGATACGCAGTATTTT.

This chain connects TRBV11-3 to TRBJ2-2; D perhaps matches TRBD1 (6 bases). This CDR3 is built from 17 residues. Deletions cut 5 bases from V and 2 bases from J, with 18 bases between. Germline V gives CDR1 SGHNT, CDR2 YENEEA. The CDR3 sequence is CASSPNPGHSNTGELFF. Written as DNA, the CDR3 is TGTGCCAGCAGCCCCAATCCGGGACACTCTAACACCGGGGAGCTGTTTTTT.

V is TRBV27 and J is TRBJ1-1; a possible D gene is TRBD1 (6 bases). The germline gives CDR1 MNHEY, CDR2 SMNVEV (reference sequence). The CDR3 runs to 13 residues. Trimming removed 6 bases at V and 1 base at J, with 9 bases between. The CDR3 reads CASSRRGNTEAFF. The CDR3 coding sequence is TGTGCCAGCAGCCGCAGGGGGAACACTGAAGCTTTCTTT.

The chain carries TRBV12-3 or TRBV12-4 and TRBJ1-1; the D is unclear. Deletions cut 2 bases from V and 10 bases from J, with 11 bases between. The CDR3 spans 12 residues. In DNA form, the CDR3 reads TGTGCCAGCAGTTTAATCCGCGGAATAGCTTTCTTT. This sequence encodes CASSLIRGIAFF.

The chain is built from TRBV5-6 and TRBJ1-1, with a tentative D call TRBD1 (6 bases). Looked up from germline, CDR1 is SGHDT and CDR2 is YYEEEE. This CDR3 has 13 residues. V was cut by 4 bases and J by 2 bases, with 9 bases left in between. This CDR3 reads CASSRQVNTEAFF. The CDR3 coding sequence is TGTGCCAGCAGCCGACAGGTTAACACTGAAGCTTTCTTT.

CDR3 sequence reads: CASSPPGVPGYTF. The DNA of the CDR3 is TGTGCCAGCTCACCTCCGGGAGTTCCTGGCTACACCTTC. This chain joins TRBV18 and TRBJ1-2; no clear D gene. The V gene lost 3 bases and the J gene lost 7 bases, with 12 bases spanning the gap. The CDR3 sequence is 13 residues long. The germline gives CDR1 KGHSH, CDR2 LQKENI.

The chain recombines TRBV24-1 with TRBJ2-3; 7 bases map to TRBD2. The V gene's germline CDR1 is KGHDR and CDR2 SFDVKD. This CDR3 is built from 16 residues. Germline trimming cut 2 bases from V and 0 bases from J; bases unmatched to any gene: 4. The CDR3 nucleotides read TGTGCCACCAGTGATTCGGGGGGATCTAGCACAGATACGCAGTATTTT. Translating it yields CATSDSGGSSTDTQYF.